This section outlines one T cell receptor beta chain sequence together with its context. Its target is not known. These data come from a study of identical twins. Broader study findings: Twin-shared out-of-frame alpha sequences were enriched for low generation probability.

The CDR3 extends over 15 amino acids. The germline V gene has CDR1 SGHTA and CDR2 FQGNSA. V lost 3 bases, J lost 2 bases, and 4 bases stayed unmatched. Through template switching, a universal primer site was introduced, and the cDNA contained unique molecular identifiers. TCRdb re-called the 5' RACE reads through MiXCR, storing one row per CDR3 protein. The top ten hold 5% to 6.5% of the sample, which has about 210,000 distinct CDR3 sequences, less than 9.5% seen once. Sequenced input: memory (CD45RO+) T cells sorted from blood. The chain links TRBV7-2 to TRBJ2-7; 10 bases match TRBD1. The receptor was derived from a woman younger than 30 in good health. CDR3 DNA sequence: TGTGCCAGCAGCTTGGACAGGGGGGGGCCCTACGAGCAGTACTTC. Translated, it gives CASSLDRGGPYEQYF.